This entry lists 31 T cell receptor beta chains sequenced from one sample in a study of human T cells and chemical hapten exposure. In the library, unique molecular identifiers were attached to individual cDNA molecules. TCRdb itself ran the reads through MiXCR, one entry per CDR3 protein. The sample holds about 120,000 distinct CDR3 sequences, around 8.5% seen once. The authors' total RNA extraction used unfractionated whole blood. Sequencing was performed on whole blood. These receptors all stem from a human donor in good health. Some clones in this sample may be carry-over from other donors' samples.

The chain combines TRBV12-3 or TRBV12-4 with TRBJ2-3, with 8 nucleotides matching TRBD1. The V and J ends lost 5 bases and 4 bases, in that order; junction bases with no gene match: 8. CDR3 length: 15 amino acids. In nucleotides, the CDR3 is TGTGCCAGCAGTCTAGGACAGGGCTGGGCAGATACGCAGTATTTT. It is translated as CASSLGQGWADTQYF.

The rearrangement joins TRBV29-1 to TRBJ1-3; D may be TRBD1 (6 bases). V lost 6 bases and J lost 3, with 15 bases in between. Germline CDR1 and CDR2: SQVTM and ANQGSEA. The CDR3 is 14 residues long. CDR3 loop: CSVEGGLVGNTIYF. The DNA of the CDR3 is TGCAGCGTGGAGGGGGGTCTGGTTGGAAACACCATATATTTT.

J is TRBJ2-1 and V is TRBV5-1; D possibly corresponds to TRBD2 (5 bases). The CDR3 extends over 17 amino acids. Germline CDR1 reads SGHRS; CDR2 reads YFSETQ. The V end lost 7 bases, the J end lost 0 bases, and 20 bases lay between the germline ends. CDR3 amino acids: CASYFFPSTGSYNEQFF. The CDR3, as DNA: TGCGCCAGCTATTTTTTCCCTAGCACCGGCTCCTACAATGAGCAGTTCTTC.

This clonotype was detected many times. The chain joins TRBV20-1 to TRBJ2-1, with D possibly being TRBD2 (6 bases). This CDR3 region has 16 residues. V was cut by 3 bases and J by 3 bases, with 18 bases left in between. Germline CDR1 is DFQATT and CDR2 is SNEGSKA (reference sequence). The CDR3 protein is CSARGVDGSSYNEQFF. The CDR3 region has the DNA TGCAGTGCTAGGGGGGTGGACGGGAGTAGCTACAATGAGCAGTTCTTC.

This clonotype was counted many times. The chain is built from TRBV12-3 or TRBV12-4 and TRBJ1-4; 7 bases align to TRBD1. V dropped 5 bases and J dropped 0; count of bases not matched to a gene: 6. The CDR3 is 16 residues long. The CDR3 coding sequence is TGTGCCAGCAGTGAAAACAGGGGACCAACTAATGAAAAACTGTTTTTT. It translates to CASSENRGPTNEKLFF.

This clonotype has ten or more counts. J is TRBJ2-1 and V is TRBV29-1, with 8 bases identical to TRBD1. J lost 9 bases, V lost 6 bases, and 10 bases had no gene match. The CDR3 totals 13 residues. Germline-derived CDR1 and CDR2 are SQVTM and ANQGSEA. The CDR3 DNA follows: TGCAGCGTCCCAGACAGGGGCAGGAGTGAGCAGTTCTTC. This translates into CSVPDRGRSEQFF.

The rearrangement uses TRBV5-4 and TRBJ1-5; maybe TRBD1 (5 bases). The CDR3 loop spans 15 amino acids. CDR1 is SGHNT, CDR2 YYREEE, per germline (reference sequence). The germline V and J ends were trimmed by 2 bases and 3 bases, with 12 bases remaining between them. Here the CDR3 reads CASSFGQGANQPQHF. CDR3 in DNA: TGTGCCAGCAGCTTCGGCCAGGGCGCCAATCAGCCCCAGCATTTT.

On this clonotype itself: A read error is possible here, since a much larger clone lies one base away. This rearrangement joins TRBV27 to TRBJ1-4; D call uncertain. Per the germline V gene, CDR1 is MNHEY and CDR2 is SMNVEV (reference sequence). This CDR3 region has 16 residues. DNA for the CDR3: TGTGCCAGCAGTCCAGTTTGGGAGACAACTAATAAAAAACTGTTTTTT. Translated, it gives CASSPVWETTNKKLFF. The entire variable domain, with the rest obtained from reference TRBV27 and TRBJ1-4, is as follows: EAQVTQNPRYLITVTGKKLTVTCSQNMNHEYMSWYRQDPGLGLRQIYYSMNVEVTDKGDVPEGYKVSRKEKRNFPLILESPSPNQTSLYFCASSPVWETTNKKLFFGSGTQLSVL.

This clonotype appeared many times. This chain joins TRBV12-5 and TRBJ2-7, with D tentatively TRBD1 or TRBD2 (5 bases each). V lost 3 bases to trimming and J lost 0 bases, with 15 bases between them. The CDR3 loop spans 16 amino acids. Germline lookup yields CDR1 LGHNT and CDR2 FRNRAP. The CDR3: CASGLAGVRASYEQYF. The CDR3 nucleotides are TGTGCTAGTGGTTTAGCCGGGGTCAGGGCCTCCTACGAGCAGTACTTC.

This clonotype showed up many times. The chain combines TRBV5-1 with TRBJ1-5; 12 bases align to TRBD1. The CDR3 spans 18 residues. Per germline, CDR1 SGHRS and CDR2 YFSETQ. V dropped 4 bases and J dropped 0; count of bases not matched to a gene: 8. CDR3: CASSPGTGGFSSNQPQHF. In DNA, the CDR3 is TGCGCCAGCAGCCCCGGGACAGGGGGCTTTTCTAGCAATCAGCCCCAGCATTTT.

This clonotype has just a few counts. CDR3 amino acids: CASTTGVAEQYF. The CDR3 DNA is TGTGCCAGCACCACCGGGGTGGCCGAGCAGTACTTC. The genes are TRBV12-3 or TRBV12-4 and TRBJ2-7; weak D call: TRBD2 (5 bases). Trimming stripped 7 bases from V and 6 bases from J, with 13 bases between. The CDR3 has 12 residues.

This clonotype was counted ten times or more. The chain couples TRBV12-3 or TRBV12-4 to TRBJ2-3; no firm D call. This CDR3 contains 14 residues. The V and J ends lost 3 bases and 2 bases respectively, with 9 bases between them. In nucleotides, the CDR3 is TGTGCCAGCAGTTTGTCCGGAGTCACAGATACGCAGTATTTT. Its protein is CASSLSGVTDTQYF.

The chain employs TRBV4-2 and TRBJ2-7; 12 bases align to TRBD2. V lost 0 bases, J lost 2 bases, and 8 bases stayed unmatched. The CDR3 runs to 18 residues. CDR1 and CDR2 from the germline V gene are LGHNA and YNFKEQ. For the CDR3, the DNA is TGTGCCAGCAGCCAAGAAGGGCCCCGGACTAGCGGGGCCTACGAGCAGTACTTC. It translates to CASSQEGPRTSGAYEQYF.

The CDR3 DNA follows: TGTGCCAGCAGTTCGGGGGACACTGAAGCTTTCTTT. Translated, it gives CASSSGDTEAFF. The V gene is TRBV6-5, the J gene TRBJ1-1; possible D gene TRBD1, 5 bases. There are 12 residues in the CDR3. The germline CDR1 and CDR2 sequences are MNHEY and SVGAGI. Trimming pared 4 bases from V and 3 bases from J, leaving 6 bases between.

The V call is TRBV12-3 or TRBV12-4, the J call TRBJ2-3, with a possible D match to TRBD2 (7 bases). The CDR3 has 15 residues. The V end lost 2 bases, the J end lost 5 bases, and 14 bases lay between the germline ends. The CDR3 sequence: CASSLQGGGGDTQYF. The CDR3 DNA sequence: TGTGCCAGCAGTTTACAAGGCGGGGGCGGAGATACGCAGTATTTT.

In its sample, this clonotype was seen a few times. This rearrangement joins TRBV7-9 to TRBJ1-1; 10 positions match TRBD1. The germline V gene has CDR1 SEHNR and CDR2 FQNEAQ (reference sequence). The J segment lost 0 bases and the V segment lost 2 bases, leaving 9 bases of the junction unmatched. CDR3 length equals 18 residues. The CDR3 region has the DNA TGTGCCAGCAGCTTAACGGGACAGGGGCGAGGGTTGAACACTGAAGCTTTCTTT. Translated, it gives CASSLTGQGRGLNTEAFF.

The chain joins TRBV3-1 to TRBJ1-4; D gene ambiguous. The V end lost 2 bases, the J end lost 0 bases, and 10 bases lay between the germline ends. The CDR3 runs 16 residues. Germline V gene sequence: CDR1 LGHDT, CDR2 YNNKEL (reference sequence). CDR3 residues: CASSQSPGTTNEKLFF. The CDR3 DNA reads TGTGCCAGCAGCCAATCCCCGGGAACAACTAATGAAAAACTGTTTTTT.

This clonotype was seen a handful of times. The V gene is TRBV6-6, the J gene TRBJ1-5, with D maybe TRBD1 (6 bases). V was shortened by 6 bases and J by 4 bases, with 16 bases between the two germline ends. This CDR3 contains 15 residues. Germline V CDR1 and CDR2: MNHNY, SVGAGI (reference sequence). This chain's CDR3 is CASRDQGSWNQPQHF. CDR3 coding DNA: TGTGCCAGCAGGGATCAGGGGAGTTGGAATCAGCCCCAGCATTTT.

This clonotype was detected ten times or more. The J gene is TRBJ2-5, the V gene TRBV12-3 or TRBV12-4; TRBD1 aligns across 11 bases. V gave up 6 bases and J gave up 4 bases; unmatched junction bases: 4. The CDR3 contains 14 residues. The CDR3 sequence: CASRPGTGGETQYF. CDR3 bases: TGTGCCAGCAGGCCCGGGACAGGGGGAGAGACCCAGTACTTC.

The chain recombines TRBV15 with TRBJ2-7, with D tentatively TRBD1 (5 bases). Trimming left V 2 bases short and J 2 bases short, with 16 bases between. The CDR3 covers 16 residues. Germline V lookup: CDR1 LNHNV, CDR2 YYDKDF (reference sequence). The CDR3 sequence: CATSRTKAQDAYEQYF. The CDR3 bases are TGTGCCACCAGCAGAACCAAAGCACAGGACGCCTACGAGCAGTACTTC.

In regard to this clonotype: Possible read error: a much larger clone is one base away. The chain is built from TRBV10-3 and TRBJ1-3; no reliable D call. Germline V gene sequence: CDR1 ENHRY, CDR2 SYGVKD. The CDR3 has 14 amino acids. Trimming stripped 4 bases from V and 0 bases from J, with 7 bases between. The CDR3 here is CAISGSSSGNTIYF. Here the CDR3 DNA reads TGTGCCATCAGTGGCAGTTCCTCTGGAAACACCATATATTTT.

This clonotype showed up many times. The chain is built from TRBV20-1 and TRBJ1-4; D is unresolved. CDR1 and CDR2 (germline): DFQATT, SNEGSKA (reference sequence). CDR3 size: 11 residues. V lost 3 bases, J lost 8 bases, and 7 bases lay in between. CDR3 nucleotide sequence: TGCAGTGCTAGGGGTGAGGAAAAACTGTTTTTT. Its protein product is CSARGEEKLFF.

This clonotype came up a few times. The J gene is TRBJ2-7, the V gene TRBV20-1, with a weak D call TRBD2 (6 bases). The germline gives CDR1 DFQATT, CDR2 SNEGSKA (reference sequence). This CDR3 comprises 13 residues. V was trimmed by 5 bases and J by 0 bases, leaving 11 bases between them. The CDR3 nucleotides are TGCAGTGCTCCAGGGAGGAGCTCCTACGAGCAGTACTTC. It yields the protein CSAPGRSSYEQYF.

The CDR3 spells CATEMGRVSYEQYF. CDR3 nucleotides: TGTGCCACCGAGATGGGGAGGGTCTCCTACGAGCAGTACTTC. The J gene is TRBJ2-7, the V gene TRBV6-6; TRBD2 agrees at 7 bases. Looked up from germline, CDR1 is MNHNY and CDR2 is SVGAGI (reference sequence). The CDR3 consists of 14 residues. J was trimmed by 0 bases and V by 10 bases; bases with no gene match: 9.

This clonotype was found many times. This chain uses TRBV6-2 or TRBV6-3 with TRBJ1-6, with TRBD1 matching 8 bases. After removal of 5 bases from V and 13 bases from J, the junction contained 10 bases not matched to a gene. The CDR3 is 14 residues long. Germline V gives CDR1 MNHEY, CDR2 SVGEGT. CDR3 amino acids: CASSPHGRGRPLHF. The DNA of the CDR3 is TGTGCCAGCAGTCCACACGGCAGGGGGCGGCCCCTCCACTTT.

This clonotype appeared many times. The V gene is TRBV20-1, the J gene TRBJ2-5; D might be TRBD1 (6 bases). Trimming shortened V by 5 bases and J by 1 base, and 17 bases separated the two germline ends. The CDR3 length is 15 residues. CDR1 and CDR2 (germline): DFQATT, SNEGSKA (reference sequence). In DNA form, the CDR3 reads TGCAGTGCTCCTCCCGGACAGTCCGGCCAAGAGACCCAGTACTTC. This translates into CSAPPGQSGQETQYF.

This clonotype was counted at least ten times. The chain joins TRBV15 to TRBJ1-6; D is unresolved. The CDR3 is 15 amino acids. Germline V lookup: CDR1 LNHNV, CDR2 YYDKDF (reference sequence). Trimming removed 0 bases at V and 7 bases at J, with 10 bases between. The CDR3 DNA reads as TGTGCCACCAGCAGAGATTCCCTGATCAATTCACCCCTCCACTTT. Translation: CATSRDSLINSPLHF. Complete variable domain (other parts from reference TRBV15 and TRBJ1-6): DAMVIQNPRYQVTQFGKPVTLSCSQTLNHNVMYWYQQKSSQAPKLLFHYYDKDFNNEADTPDNFQSRRPNTSFCFLDIRSPGLGDTAMYLCATSRDSLINSPLHFGNGTRLTVT.

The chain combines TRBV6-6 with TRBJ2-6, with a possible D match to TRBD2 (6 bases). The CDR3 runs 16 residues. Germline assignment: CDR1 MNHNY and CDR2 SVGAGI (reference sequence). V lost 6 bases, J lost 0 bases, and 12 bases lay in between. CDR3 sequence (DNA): TGTGCCAGCAGCTTGGCGGGGCGCTCTGGGGCCAACGTCCTGACTTTC. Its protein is CASSLAGRSGANVLTF.

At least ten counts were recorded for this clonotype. This chain's CDR3 is CASSLVTYEQYF. In DNA, the CDR3 is TGTGCCAGCAGCTTAGTAACCTACGAGCAGTACTTC. J is TRBJ2-7 and V is TRBV7-2; D is uncertain. Germline CDR1 and CDR2: SGHTA and FQGNSA. The CDR3 has 12 residues. V lost 1 base and J 2 bases, leaving 3 bases between the germline ends.

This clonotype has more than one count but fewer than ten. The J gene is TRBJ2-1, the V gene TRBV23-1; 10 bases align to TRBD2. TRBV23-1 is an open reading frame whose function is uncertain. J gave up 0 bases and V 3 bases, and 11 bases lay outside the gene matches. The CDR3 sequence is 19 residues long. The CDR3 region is CASSHLRTQREGSYNEQFF. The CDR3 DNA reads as TGCGCCAGCAGTCATCTACGGACCCAGCGGGAGGGCTCCTACAATGAGCAGTTCTTC.

This chain's CDR3 is CASSVAGSGNTIYF. CDR3 DNA sequence: TGTGCCAGCAGCGTTGCCGGCTCTGGAAACACCATATATTTT. V gene TRBV9 combines with J gene TRBJ1-3; no clear D gene. Germline loops: CDR1 SGDLS, CDR2 YYNGEE. This CDR3 region has 14 residues. V lost 2 bases, J lost 0 bases, and 6 bases lay in between.